Listed below are T cell receptor beta chains from one sample, sequenced in a study of T-cell reconstitution after alpha-beta-depleted transplantation in children. TCRdb called the PCR reads again in MiXCR, with one record for every CDR3 protein. The sample holds under 140,000 distinct CDR3 sequences, 10% seen once. This specimen was PBMCs from the stem cell graft donor, taken from the stem cell graft. These receptors were taken from a human donor who donated a stem cell graft to a child with acute lymphoblastic leukemia. Each CDR3 is given with its conserved first and last residue. The order of the fields is D gene, clone size, J gene, V gene, CDR3 DNA, CDR3 protein. The D gene is left open where the match is weak. The size field is filled for only some rows; it gives once, few, many or a size class.

TRBD2,many,TRBJ2-3,TRBV12-3/TRBV12-4,TGTGCCAGCAGATTGACTAGCGACGGCACAGATACGCAGTATTTT,CASRLTSDGTDTQYF
TRBD1,many,TRBJ2-3,TRBV20-1,TGCAGTGCTAGCCGGGACAGCGCACCCGCAGTCACAGATACGCAGTATTTT,CSASRDSAPAVTDTQYF
.,many,TRBJ1-4,TRBV7-9,TGTGCCAGCAGAGGCAGGGGTGACGAAAAACTGTTTTTT,CASRGRGDEKLFF
.,many,TRBJ2-7,TRBV29-1,TGCAGCGTTGTCACTGGACAAACCTACGAGCAGTACTTC,CSVVTGQTYEQYF
TRBD1,many,TRBJ2-2,TRBV5-5,TGTGCCAGCAGCTTACAGGGGGAGCGGACCGGGGAGCTGTTTTTT,CASSLQGERTGELFF
TRBD1,many,TRBJ2-5,TRBV9,TGTGCCAGCAGCTTGACAGGGAGTGGTGAGACCCAGTACTTC,CASSLTGSGETQYF
TRBD1,many,TRBJ2-1,TRBV6-2/TRBV6-3,TGTGCCAGCAGTTACACAGGACCGGACAGGGTGGCCTACAATGAGCAGTTCTTC,CASSYTGPDRVAYNEQFF
.,many,TRBJ2-4,TRBV12-3/TRBV12-4,TGTGCCAGCAGTTTGGCAGCTAAAAACATTCAGTACTTC,CASSLAAKNIQYF
.,many,TRBJ2-6,TRBV7-3,TGTGCCAGCAGCTCTCGGACAGATTCCTACTCTGGAGCCAACGTCCTGACTTTC,CASSSRTDSYSGANVLTF
.,many,TRBJ2-3,TRBV12-3/TRBV12-4,TGTGCCAGCAGTTTTGTCTGGACCGGGACTAGCACAGATACGCAGTATTTT,CASSFVWTGTSTDTQYF
.,many,TRBJ2-2,TRBV20-1,TGCAGTGCTAAGGGGTGGGGAACCGGGGAGCTGTTTTTT,CSAKGWGTGELFF
.,many,TRBJ2-4,TRBV7-2,TGTGCCAGCAGCTTAGGGAATTCCAAAAACATTCAGTACTTC,CASSLGNSKNIQYF
.,many,TRBJ2-3,TRBV5-1,TGCGCCAGCAAAGGGGGGGCAGATACGCAGTATTTT,CASKGGADTQYF
.,many,TRBJ2-1,TRBV5-1,TGCGCCAGCAGCTTGGTTGGGGTGGGGTACAATGAGCAGTTCTTC,CASSLVGVGYNEQFF
TRBD2,many,TRBJ2-7,TRBV7-3,TGTGCCAGCAGCTTAAGGGAGGGCCTCGAGCAGTACTTC,CASSLREGLEQYF
.,many,TRBJ2-1,TRBV20-1,TGCAGTGCTAGCGAACAACTAGGCCTCAGTGAGCAGTTCTTC,CSASEQLGLSEQFF
.,.,TRBJ2-3,TRBV7-2,TGTGCCAGCAGCCCGAACCCCAGACTAGTTACAGATACGCAGTATTTT,CASSPNPRLVTDTQYF
TRBD1,many,TRBJ2-1,TRBV28,TGTGCCAGCAGTTTGGACAGGTTACTCAACAATGAGCAGTTCTTC,CASSLDRLLNNEQFF
.,many,TRBJ1-2,TRBV25-1,TGTGCCAGCAGTGGGGGCGGGGAGGATCGGAAGGGCTACACCTTC,CASSGGGEDRKGYTF
.,many,TRBJ1-2,TRBV20-1,TGCAGTGCTAGGCAGGTCCGCGGCTACACCTTC,CSARQVRGYTF
.,many,TRBJ2-3,TRBV15,TGTGCCACCTCTAGAACCAGAGCCGCACGCACAGATACGCAGTATTTT,CATSRTRAARTDTQYF
TRBD2,many,TRBJ2-1,TRBV18,TGTGCCAGCTCGGCAACTAGCGGGTCCTACAATGAGCAGTTCTTC,CASSATSGSYNEQFF
.,many,TRBJ2-1,TRBV5-1,TGCGCCAGCAGCCCGGGGGACTTGAAGTACAATGAGCAGTTCTTC,CASSPGDLKYNEQFF
TRBD2,many,TRBJ2-4,TRBV28,TGTGCCAGCAACGTCGGGGGACTAGGGAAGGAAAACATTCAGTACTTC,CASNVGGLGKENIQYF